The clone carrying this TCR beta chain was counted ten times or more. What it binds is unknown. Using unique molecular identifiers, the investigators prepared the TCRbeta library. TCRdb independently ran MiXCR on the PCR reads; one entry per CDR3 protein. The sample has about 110,000 distinct CDR3 sequences, about 6.4% seen once. This record comes from a study of T-cell reconstitution after alpha-beta-depleted transplantation in children. The V segment lost 0 bases and the J segment 9 bases; nucleotides outside the gene matches: 9. CDR1 and CDR2 (germline): LGHNA, YSLEER. This CDR3 comprises 17 residues. The study, taken as a whole, reports: Some patients owed their high day-60 TCRbeta diversity to surviving recipient T cells and thymic progenitors. Where alpha-beta T cells came from about two months after transplant was reportedly several hundred expanded graft clones. T-cell numbers and diversity, one year after transplant, stemmed largely from T cells that were newly produced.

The chain uses TRBV4-3 and TRBJ2-5; TRBD2 agrees at 14 bases. Sequencing used PBMCs, mostly from graft donor cells, obtained 360 days after TCRalphabeta/CD19-depleted stem cell transplant. The TCR sequence derives from a male patient aged 2-15 years who had a stem cell transplant for acute lymphoblastic leukemia, so the T cells may come from the graft donor. The CDR3 loop is CASSQDGMTSGGEAQYF. The CDR3 DNA is TGCGCCAGCAGCCAAGATGGGATGACTAGCGGGGGGGAAGCCCAGTACTTC.